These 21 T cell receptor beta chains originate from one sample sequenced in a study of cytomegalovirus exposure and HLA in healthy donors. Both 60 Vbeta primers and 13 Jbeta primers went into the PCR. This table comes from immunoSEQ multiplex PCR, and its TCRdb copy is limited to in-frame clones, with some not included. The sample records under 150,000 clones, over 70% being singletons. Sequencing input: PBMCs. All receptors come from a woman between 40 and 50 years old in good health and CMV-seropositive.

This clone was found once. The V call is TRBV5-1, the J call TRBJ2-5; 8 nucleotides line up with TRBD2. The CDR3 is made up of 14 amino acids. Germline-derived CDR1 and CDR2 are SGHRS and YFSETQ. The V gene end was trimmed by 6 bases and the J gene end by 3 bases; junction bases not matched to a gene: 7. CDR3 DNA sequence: TGCGCCAGCAAAATTAGCGGGGCGAAAGAGACCCAGTACTTC. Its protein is CASKISGAKETQYF. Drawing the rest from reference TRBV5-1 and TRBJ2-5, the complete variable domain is KAGVTQTPRYLIKTRGQQVTLSCSPISGHRSVSWYQQTPGQGLQFLFEYFSETQRNKGNFPGRFSGRQFSNSRSEMNVSTLELGDSALYLCASKISGAKETQYFGPGTRLLVL.

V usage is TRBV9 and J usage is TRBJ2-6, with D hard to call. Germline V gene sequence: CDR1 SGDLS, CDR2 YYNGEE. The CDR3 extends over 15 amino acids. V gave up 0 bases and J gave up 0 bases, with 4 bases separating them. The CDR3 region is CASSVVSSGANVLTF. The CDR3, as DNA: TGTGCCAGCAGCGTAGTGAGCTCTGGGGCCAACGTCCTGACTTTC.

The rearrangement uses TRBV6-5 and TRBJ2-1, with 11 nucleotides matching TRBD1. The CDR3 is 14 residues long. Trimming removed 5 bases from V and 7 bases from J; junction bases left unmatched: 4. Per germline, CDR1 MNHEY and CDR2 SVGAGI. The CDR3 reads CASSPRDRGNEQFF. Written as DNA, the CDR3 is TGTGCCAGCAGTCCCCGGGACAGGGGGAATGAGCAGTTCTTC.

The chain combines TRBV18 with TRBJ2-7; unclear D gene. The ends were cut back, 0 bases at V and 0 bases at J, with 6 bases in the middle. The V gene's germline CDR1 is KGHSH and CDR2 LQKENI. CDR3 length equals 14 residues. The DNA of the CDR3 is TGTGCCAGCTCACCACCTTCCGGCTCCTACGAGCAGTACTTC. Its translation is CASSPPSGSYEQYF.

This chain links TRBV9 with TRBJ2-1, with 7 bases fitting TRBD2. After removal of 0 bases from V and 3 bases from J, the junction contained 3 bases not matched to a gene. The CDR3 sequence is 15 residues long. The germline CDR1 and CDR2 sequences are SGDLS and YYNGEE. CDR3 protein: CASSVGASGYNEQFF. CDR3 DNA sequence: TGTGCCAGCAGCGTAGGGGCTAGCGGCTACAATGAGCAGTTCTTC.

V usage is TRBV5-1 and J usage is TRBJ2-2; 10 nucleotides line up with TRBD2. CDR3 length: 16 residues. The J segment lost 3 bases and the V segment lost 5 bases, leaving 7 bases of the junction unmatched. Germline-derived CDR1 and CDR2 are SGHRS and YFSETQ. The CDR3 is CASRGLAWRDTGELFF. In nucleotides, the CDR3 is TGCGCCAGCAGGGGACTAGCGTGGAGGGACACCGGGGAGCTGTTTTTT.

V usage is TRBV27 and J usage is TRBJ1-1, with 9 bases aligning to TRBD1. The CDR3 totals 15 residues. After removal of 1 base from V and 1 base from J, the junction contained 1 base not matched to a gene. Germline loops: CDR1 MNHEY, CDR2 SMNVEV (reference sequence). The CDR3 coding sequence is TGTGCCAGCAGTTTATGGGGACAGGGGAACACTGAAGCTTTCTTT. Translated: CASSLWGQGNTEAFF.

The CDR3: CASSGDRGPNYGYTF. CDR3 DNA sequence: TGTGCCAGCAGTGGAGACAGGGGGCCTAACTATGGCTACACCTTC. V is TRBV6-5 and J is TRBJ1-2, with TRBD1 identical over 10 bases. The length of the CDR3 is 15 residues. J gave up 0 bases and V 5 bases, and 3 bases lay outside the gene matches. The germline CDR1 and CDR2 sequences are MNHEY and SVGAGI.

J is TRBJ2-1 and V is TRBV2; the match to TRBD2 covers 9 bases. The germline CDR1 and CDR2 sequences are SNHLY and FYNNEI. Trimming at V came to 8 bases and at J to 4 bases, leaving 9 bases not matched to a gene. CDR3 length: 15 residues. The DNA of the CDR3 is TGTGCCAGCTCCCTGCGGGAGGGCCCTTACAATGAGCAGTTCTTC. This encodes CASSLREGPYNEQFF. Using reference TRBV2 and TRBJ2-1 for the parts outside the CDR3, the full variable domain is EPEVTQTPSHQVTQMGQEVILRCVPISNHLYFYWYRQILGQKVEFLVSFYNNEISEKSEIFDDQFSVERPDGSNFTLKIRSTKLEDSAMYFCASSLREGPYNEQFFGPGTRLTVL.

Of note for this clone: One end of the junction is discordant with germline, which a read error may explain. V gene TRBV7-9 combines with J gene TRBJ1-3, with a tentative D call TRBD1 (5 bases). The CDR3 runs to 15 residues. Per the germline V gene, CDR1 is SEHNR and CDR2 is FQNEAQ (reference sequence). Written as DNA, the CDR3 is TGTTCCAGCAGTCCGGACATGAGCTCTGGAAACACCATATATTTT. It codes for CSSSPDMSSGNTIYF. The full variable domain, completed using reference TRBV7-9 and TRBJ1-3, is DTGVSQNPRHKITKRGQNVTFRCDPISEHNRLYWYRQTLGQGPEFLTYFQNEAQLEKSRLLSDRFSAERPKGSFSTLEIQRTEQGDSAMYLCSSSPDMSSGNTIYFGEGSWLTVV.

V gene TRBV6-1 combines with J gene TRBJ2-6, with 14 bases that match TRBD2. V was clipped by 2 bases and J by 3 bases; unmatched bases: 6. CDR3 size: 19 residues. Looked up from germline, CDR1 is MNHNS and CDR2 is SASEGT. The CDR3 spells CASSESPGLAGGGANVLTF. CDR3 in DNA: TGTGCCAGCAGTGAAAGTCCTGGACTAGCGGGAGGTGGGGCCAACGTCCTGACTTTC.

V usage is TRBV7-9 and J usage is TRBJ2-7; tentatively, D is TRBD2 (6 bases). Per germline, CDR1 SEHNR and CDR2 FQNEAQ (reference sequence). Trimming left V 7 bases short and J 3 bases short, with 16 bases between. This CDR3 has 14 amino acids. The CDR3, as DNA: TGTGCCAGCACCTATACGGGACTTGACTACGAGCAGTACTTC. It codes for CASTYTGLDYEQYF.

The CDR3 DNA follows: TGCGCCAGCAGCCCCCTAGCGGGGGCCCTTTACGAGCAGTACTTC. Translated: CASSPLAGALYEQYF. The chain employs TRBV4-1 and TRBJ2-7; 10 bases map to TRBD2. Germline V CDR1 and CDR2: MGHRA, YSYEKL. CDR3 size: 15 residues. The J segment lost 4 bases and the V segment lost 4 bases, leaving 7 bases of the junction unmatched.

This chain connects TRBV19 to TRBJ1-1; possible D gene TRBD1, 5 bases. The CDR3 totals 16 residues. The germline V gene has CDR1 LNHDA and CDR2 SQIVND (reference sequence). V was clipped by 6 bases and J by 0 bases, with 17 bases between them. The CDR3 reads CASSNGRTNMNTEAFF. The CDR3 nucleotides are TGTGCCAGTAGCAACGGAAGGACAAACATGAACACTGAAGCTTTCTTT.

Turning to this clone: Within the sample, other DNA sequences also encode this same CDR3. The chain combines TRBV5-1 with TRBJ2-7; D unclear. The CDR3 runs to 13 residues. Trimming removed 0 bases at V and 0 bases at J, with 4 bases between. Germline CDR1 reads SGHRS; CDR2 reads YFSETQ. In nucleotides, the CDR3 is TGCGCCAGCAGCTTGGGGGCCTCCTACGAGCAGTACTTC. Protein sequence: CASSLGASYEQYF.

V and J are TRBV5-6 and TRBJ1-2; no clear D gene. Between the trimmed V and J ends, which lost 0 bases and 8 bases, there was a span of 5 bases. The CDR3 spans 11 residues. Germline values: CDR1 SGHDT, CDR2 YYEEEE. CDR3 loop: CASSLGSGYTF. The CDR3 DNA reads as TGTGCCAGCAGCTTGGGGAGCGGCTACACCTTC.

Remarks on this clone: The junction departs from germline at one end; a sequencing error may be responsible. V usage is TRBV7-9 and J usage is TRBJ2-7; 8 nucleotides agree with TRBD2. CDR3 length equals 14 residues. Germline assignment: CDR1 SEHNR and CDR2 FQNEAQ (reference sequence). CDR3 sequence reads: CSSSLAGPSTEQYF. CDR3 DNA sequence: TGTTCCAGCAGCTTAGCGGGGCCCAGCACCGAGCAGTACTTC.

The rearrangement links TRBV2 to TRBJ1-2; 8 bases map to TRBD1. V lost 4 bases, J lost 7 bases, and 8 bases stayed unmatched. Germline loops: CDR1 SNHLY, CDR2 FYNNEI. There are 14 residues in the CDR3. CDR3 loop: CASSAQGAVGGYTF. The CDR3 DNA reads TGTGCCAGCAGTGCTCAGGGGGCGGTCGGTGGCTACACCTTC.

In nucleotides, the CDR3 is TGTGCCAGCAGTTACGGACTCTCTCTTATTAACTATGGCTACACCTTC. Protein sequence: CASSYGLSLINYGYTF. The rearrangement uses TRBV6-5 and TRBJ1-2, with no clear D. This CDR3 has 16 residues. Germline V lookup: CDR1 MNHEY, CDR2 SVGAGI. The ends were cut back, 2 bases at V and 1 base at J, with 14 bases in the middle.

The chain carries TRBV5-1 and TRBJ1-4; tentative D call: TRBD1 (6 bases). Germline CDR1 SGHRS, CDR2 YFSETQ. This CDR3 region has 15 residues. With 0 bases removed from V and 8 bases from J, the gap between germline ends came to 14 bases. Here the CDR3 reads CASSLDARGGEKLFF. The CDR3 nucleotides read TGCGCCAGCAGCTTGGATGCCAGGGGAGGGGAAAAACTGTTTTTT.

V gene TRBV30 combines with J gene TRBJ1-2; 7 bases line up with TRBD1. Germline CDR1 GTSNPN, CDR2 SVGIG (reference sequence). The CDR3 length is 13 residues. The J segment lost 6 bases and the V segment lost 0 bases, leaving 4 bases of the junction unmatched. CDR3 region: CAWSVRQGHGYTF. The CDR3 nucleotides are TGTGCCTGGAGTGTACGACAGGGACATGGCTACACCTTC.